This T cell receptor beta chain was captured by sequencing in a study of OX40 agonist ivuxolimab in advanced cancers. As to this clone: No antigen is known for it.

This CDR3 is 15 amino acids long. The germline CDR1 and CDR2 sequences are SGDLS and YYNGEE. The V and J ends lost 4 bases and 4 bases, in that order; junction bases with no gene match: 10. Overall study results and limits: By week 6 at 0.1 to 3.0 mg/kg, blood CD4+ and CD8+ T cells had expanded clonally. In the 0.1-3.0 mg/kg groups, partial responders showed among the lowest expansion.

Sequencing was performed with immunoSEQ multiplex PCR; in TCRdb, only in-frame clones are kept and a portion is missing. The repertoire includes around 24,000 clones, 79% of them detected once, and 33% sits in the top ten. This TCR derives from an adult with an advanced solid tumor such as melanoma, head and neck, liver or kidney cancer. The input for sequencing was CD4+ or CD8+ T cells sorted from blood, taken in a trial of the OX40 agonist ivuxolimab. The rearrangement links TRBV9 to TRBJ1-1; the match to TRBD1 covers 7 bases. DNA for the CDR3: TGTGCCAGCAGCACTAGTTGGAGGGGGCCCACTGAAGCTTTCTTT. It encodes CASSTSWRGPTEAFF.